This is a list of T cell receptor beta chains from one sample in a study of cytomegalovirus exposure and HLA in healthy donors. Some clones are missing from TCRdb's copy, which holds only in-frame ones; the method was immunoSEQ multiplex PCR. The sample holds some 120,000 clones, 70% to 80% seen once. Sequencing was done on a sample of PBMCs. The receptors shown here come from a man in his thirties or forties in good health and CMV-seronegative. Both conserved end residues are part of each CDR3. D genes are given only for firm matches. A row's size may be missing; if present it is once, few, many or a size class.

v_call	clone_size	d_call	j_call	cdr3_aa	cdr3_nt
TRBV5-1	.	TRBD1	TRBJ1-1	CASSSTGQGRMKAFF	TGCGCCAGCAGCTCCACCGGACAGGGGCGAATGAAAGCTTTCTTT
TRBV30	.	TRBD2	TRBJ2-1	CAWSVSRTRNEQFF	TGTGCCTGGAGTGTTTCCCGGACTAGGAATGAGCAGTTCTTC
TRBV5-5	.	.	TRBJ2-1	CASSPGVYNEQFF	TGTGCCAGCAGTCCCGGGGTCTACAATGAGCAGTTCTTC
TRBV5-4	.	.	TRBJ2-1	CASSLGGDRNEQFF	TGTGCCAGCAGCTTGGGGGGGGATAGGAATGAGCAGTTCTTC
TRBV5-4	.	TRBD1	TRBJ1-2	CASSSRAGGGYGYTF	TGTGCCAGCAGCTCGAGAGCAGGGGGAGGCTATGGCTACACCTTC
TRBV7-6	.	TRBD2	TRBJ2-1	CASSAPSGAYNEQFF	TGTGCCAGCAGCGCGCCCAGCGGGGCGTACAATGAGCAGTTCTTC
TRBV27	.	TRBD1	TRBJ1-5	CASSQDGRGSHQPQHF	TGTGCCAGCAGCCAGGATGGCAGGGGGAGCCATCAGCCCCAGCATTTT
TRBV29-1	.	TRBD1	TRBJ1-5	CSVWDRGGQPQHF	TGCAGCGTATGGGACAGGGGCGGCCAGCCCCAGCATTTT
TRBV5-1	once	.	TRBJ2-1	CASSRTSSGSSYNEQFF	TGCGCCAGCAGCCGAACTAGCTCAGGGAGCTCCTACAATGAGCAGTTCTTC
TRBV18	.	TRBD1	TRBJ2-7	CASSAGTGGFYEQYF	TGTGCCAGCTCGGCCGGGACAGGGGGCTTCTACGAGCAGTACTTC
TRBV19	.	.	TRBJ2-1	CASTPGGGVNEQFF	TGTGCCAGTACCCCTGGCGGAGGGGTCAATGAGCAGTTCTTC
TRBV5-1	.	.	TRBJ1-1	CASSFTGPNTEAFF	TGCGCCAGCAGCTTTACAGGCCCGAACACTGAAGCTTTCTTT
TRBV7-2	few	.	TRBJ2-3	CASSLTRQNTQYF	TGTGCCAGCAGCTTAACCCGACAGAATACGCAGTATTTT
TRBV19	few	TRBD1	TRBJ1-5	CASRGTGIGQPQHF	TGTGCCAGTAGGGGGACAGGGATCGGGCAGCCCCAGCATTTT
TRBV19	.	TRBD1	TRBJ2-7	CASDPGQGYEQYF	TGTGCCAGCGATCCGGGACAGGGCTACGAGCAGTACTTC
TRBV5-1	few	.	TRBJ1-2	CASSLTGINGYTF	TGCGCCAGCAGCTTGACAGGGATTAATGGCTACACCTTC
TRBV19	.	.	TRBJ2-1	CASSIVLGEALFF	TGTGCCAGTAGTATAGTTCTTGGGGAGGCCCTGTTCTTC
TRBV9	few	.	TRBJ2-1	CASSVGGAGSYNEQFF	TGTGCCAGCAGCGTAGGGGGTGCGGGCTCCTACAATGAGCAGTTCTTC
TRBV9	.	TRBD2	TRBJ2-3	CASSGFGRGETDTQYF	TGTGCCAGCAGCGGTTTCGGGAGGGGTGAGACAGATACGCAGTATTTT
TRBV7-7	once	TRBD1	TRBJ2-2	CASSPYAGTGFAGELFF	TGTGCCAGCAGCCCTTACGCCGGGACAGGATTTGCTGGGGAGCTGTTTTTT
TRBV19	.	.	TRBJ1-4	CASSPGGEKLFF	TGTGCCAGTAGCCCGGGAGGTGAAAAACTGTTTTTT
TRBV6-4	.	.	TRBJ1-2	CASSDEGGVDGYTF	TGTGCCAGCAGTGACGAGGGTGGTGTGGATGGCTACACCTTC
TRBV7-9	.	.	TRBJ1-2	CASSLMQGYGYTF	TGTGCCAGCAGCTTAATGCAGGGCTATGGCTACACCTTC
TRBV7-9	.	.	TRBJ1-4	CASSLSTHPRTTNEKLFF	TGTGCCAGCAGCTTGTCGACCCATCCTAGAACAACTAATGAAAAACTGTTTTTT
TRBV28	.	TRBD1	TRBJ2-7	CASGTPDREFYEQYF	TGTGCCAGCGGAACCCCAGACAGGGAGTTCTACGAGCAGTACTTC
TRBV30	.	.	TRBJ2-1	CAWNSGLLNEQFF	TGTGCCTGGAATAGTGGGCTTTTGAATGAGCAGTTCTTC
TRBV6-1	.	TRBD1	TRBJ1-6	CASSEARLGTANSPLHF	TGTGCCAGCAGTGAAGCGAGGTTGGGGACAGCAAATTCACCCCTCCACTTT